This TCR beta chain came from a study of metastatic and nonmetastatic thyroid tumors. Study at large: A comparison of repertoires was made across blood and tumor or nodule tissue from malignant and benign thyroid patients.

Treatment of any kind had been given to no patient before thyroid surgery. The germline V gene encodes CDR1 SGHRS and CDR2 YFSETQ. This CDR3 has 15 residues. Deletions cut 2 bases from V and 0 bases from J, with 12 bases between. Comment on this clone: Its antigen is as yet unknown.

Study outcomes and limitations: In blood and tumor, TCR beta diversity was reportedly significantly higher in malignant thyroid tumors than in benign nodules.

Methods used by the authors: To classify distant metastasis in papillary thyroid cancer, a model was built from CDR3 differences across clinicopathological groups. Via MiXCR, TCRdb re-called the PCR reads. TCRdb, rather than the study authors, made the V and J calls. Here the sample spans 9,000 to 13,000 clones, approximately 24% being singletons. This TCR derives from a female donor with papillary thyroid cancer or a benign thyroid nodule (not recorded which). Some clones in this sample may be carry-over from other donors' samples. The source material was tumor tissue. This chain uses TRBV5-1 with TRBJ2-7; D is possibly TRBD1 (5 bases). This CDR3 is CASSFRGTLSYEQYF. The CDR3 region has the DNA TGCGCCAGCAGCTTTAGGGGAACACTCTCCTACGAGCAGTACTTC.